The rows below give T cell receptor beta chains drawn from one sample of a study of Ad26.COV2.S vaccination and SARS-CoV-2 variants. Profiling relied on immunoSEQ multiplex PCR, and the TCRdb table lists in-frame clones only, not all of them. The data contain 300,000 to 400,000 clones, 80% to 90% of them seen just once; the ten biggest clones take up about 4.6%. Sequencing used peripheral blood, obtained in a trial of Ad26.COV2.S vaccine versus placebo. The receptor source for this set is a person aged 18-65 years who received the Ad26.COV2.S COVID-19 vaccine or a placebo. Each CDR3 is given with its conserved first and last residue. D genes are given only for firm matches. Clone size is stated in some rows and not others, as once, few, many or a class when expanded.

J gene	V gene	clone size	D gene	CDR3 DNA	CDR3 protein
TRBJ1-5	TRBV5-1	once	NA	TGCGCCAGCAGGAGGGATAGCAATCAGCCCCAGCATTTT	CASRRDSNQPQHF
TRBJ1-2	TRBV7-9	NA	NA	TGTGCCAGCAGCTTGGGGGGGTTGAACTATGGCTACACCTTC	CASSLGGLNYGYTF
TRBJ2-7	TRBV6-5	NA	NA	TGTGCCAGCAGTTCGAGGAGCTACGAGCAGTACTTC	CASSSRSYEQYF
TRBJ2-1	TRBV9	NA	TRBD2	TGTGCCAGCAGCCAGACTAGCGGGAGTTACAATGAGCAGTTCTTC	CASSQTSGSYNEQFF
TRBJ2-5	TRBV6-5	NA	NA	TGTGCCAGCAAAGAACCCGTGGAGGAGACCCAGTACTTC	CASKEPVEETQYF
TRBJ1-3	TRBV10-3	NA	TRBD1	TGTGCCATCAGTGAGTCCCTGACAGGGGCTGGAAACACCATATATTTT	CAISESLTGAGNTIYF
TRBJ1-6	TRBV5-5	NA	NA	TGTGCCAGCAGCTTGGACGGCAGTGATAATTCACCCCTCCACTTT	CASSLDGSDNSPLHF
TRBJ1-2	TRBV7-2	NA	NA	TGTGCCACGTCCAGGGACCGGGACTATGGCTACACCTTC	CATSRDRDYGYTF
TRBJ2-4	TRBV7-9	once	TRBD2	TGTGCCAGCAGCCCAACCCACGGGGAGGGCAACATTCAGTACTTC	CASSPTHGEGNIQYF
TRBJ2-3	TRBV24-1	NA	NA	TGTGCCACCAGCAGGGGGGGCACAGATACGCAGTATTTT	CATSRGGTDTQYF
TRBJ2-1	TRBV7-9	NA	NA	TGTGCCAGCGACCGGGTATCTTCCGGGCTCAGCTCCTACAATGAGCAGTTCTTC	CASDRVSSGLSSYNEQFF
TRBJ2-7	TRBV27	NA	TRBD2	TGTGCCAGCAGCCGAGGACTAGCGGGAGGGAGGTACGAGCAGTACTTC	CASSRGLAGGRYEQYF
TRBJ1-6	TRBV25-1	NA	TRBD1	TGTGCCAGCAGCGGGGACAGATCCTATAATTCACCCCTCCACTTT	CASSGDRSYNSPLHF
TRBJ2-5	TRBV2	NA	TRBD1	TGTGCCAGCAGTTCGACAGGGCTTCGGGTCCATCAAGAGACCCAGTACTTC	CASSSTGLRVHQETQYF
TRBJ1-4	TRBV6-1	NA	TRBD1	TGTGCCAGCAGTGAAGATAGCGGCAGGGGGTTTGAAAAACTGTTTTTT	CASSEDSGRGFEKLFF
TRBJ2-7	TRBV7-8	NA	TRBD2	TGTGCCAGCGCTACATGGGTGGGGATATGGTGGCGGGAGCACAAGTTCTACGAGCAGTACTTC	CASATWVGIWWREHKFYEQYF
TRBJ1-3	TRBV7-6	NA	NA	TGTGCCAGCAGCTTAGTATTGGGAGGCGGAAACACCATATATTTT	CASSLVLGGGNTIYF
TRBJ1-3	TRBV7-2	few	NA	TGTGCCAGCAGCCAAGCCTACAGAGCCTCTGGAAACACCATATATTTT	CASSQAYRASGNTIYF
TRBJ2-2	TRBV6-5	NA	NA	TGTGCCACCAGACCGAGGGGGGAGCTGTTTTTT	CATRPRGELFF
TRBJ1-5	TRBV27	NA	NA	TGTGCCAGCAGTTTCACAGAAAATCAGCCCCAGCATTTT	CASSFTENQPQHF
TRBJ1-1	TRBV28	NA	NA	TGTGCCAGCAGTTTACTGGGCACTGAAGCTTTCTTT	CASSLLGTEAFF
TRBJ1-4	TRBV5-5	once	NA	TGTGCCAGCAGCTTTACTTGGGGGGGCTTCCAGTCAACTAATGAAAAACTGTTTTTT	CASSFTWGGFQSTNEKLFF
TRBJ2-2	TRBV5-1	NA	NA	TGCGCCAGCAGCTTGTCTGGTGACACCGGGGAGCTGTTTTTT	CASSLSGDTGELFF